The entry that follows covers one TCR beta chain sequence. This clonotype has a count of ten or more. Its antigen remains undetermined. Base qualities are missing; no much larger clone stands one base away. This record belongs to a study of neurological immune-mediated disorders (dated by TCRdb to 2018 to 2020). In terms of the full investigation: The study compared peripheral blood TCR-beta repertoires of HTLV-I-associated myelopathy (HAM/TSP) patients, multiple sclerosis patients and healthy controls using UMI-based sequencing. Longitudinal samples, technical triplicates and paired sorted CD4+ and CD8+ T-cell subsets, alongside PBMC samples, were included among the approximately 98 TCR-beta libraries. The cohort was made up of approximately 69 subjects, consisting of roughly 14 HAM/TSP patients, some 34 multiple sclerosis patients and some 20 healthy controls. Summary of the overall study and its limitations: TCR clonal expansion was greatest in HAM/TSP patients and smallest in MS patients, who ranked below even healthy controls. No identical CDR3 amino acid sequences were found to be shared among expanded clones across subjects, suggesting that TCR-beta repertoires were private in all groups.

The healthy controls were volunteers from a blood bank in Maryland, USA. Libraries from unsorted PBMCs were made from 2 million PBMCs kept in RNAlater at -80 degrees C until RNA extraction. Peripheral blood was subjected to Ficoll-Hypaque density gradient centrifugation to isolate PBMCs, which were then cryopreserved in liquid nitrogen. To synthesize cDNA, template-switch 5'RACE was performed with a primer carrying a 10-nucleotide random unique molecular identifier so that each TCR transcript was tagged. Over 180 million TCR-beta sequences, covering 15-18 subjects, were produced in each sequencing run. Total RNA was extracted with the RNeasy kit. The KAPA Real-time Library Amplification kit was used to amplify TCR-beta VDJ regions with primers for the TCR constant region and the 5'RACE anchor. Sample indexes and Illumina adaptors were added in a first PCR, and a second PCR then increased library yield. After purification with Ampure beads, the TCR product of roughly 650 bp was size-selected on a 2% E-gel SizeSelection system. Before pooling, library quality was checked on a Bioanalyzer, concentration was measured with Qubit, and libraries were quantified with the Kapa Library Quantification kit. An Illumina HiSeq 2500 was used to sequence the libraries paired-end at 2 x 150 bp. To increase sequence diversity, about 25-31% phiX was spiked into each library pool. From the authors' description of their analysis: The quality-filtered reads were processed with the UMI-based MiGEC pipeline, whose error correction step removed more than 80% of the raw TCR sequences. IMGT germline references were used for aligning VDJ genes, and each clonotype was defined as a unique CDR3 amino acid sequence together with its V-J genes. Clonal expansion, Shannon diversity and CDR3 relatedness were evaluated with VDJtools (CalcPairwiseDistances, ClusterSamples), while phylogenetic trees were built in CLCbio workbench. A clone was classed as expanded if it had 8 or more unique UMIs, a cutoff based on coefficient-of-variation modelling across technical triplicates. TCRdb cleaned the public reads at Q25 with fastp, built clones with MiXCR and kept in-frame beta chains. CDR3 protein sequences are deduplicated, and each keeps its most common genes and DNA. Here the V and J calls rest on TCRdb's processing, not on the authors' analysis. Recorded for this sample are tens of thousands of distinct CDR3 sequences; 17% of them occurred a single time. The ten biggest clones cover 15% of the sample.

The origin of this receptor is a woman between 35 and 50 years old in good health. The sequenced sample was PBMCs.

The DNA is TGTGCCAGCAGTAGGACTAGCGGGGGGACAGGAGATACGCAGTATTTT. It codes for CASSRTSGGTGDTQYF. This chain is built from TRBV27 and TRBJ2-3, with 14 central nucleotides matching TRBD2. CDR1 and CDR2 (MNHEY, SMNVEV) derive from the germline V gene (reference sequence). V lost 5 bases and J lost 5 bases, and the count of bases not matched to a germline gene is 6. The CDR3, from cysteine to phenylalanine, totals 16 residues. Only CDR3 DNA is held: 48 bases, read in frame from base 1.